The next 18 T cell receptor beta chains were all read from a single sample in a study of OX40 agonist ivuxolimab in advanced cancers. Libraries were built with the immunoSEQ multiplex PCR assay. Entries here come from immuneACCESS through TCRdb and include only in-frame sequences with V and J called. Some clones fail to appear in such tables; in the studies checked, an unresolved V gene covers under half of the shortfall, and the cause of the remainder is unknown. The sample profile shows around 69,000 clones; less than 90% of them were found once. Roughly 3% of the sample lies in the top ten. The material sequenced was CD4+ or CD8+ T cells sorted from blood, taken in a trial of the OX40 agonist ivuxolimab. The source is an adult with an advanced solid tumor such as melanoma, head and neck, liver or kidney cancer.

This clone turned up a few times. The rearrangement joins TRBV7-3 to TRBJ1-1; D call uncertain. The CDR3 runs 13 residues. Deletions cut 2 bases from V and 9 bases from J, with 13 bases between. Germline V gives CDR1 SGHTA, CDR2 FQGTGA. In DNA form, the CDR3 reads TGTGCCAGCAGCTTAGGGTCCCCTACGCAAGCTTTCTTT. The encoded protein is CASSLGSPTQAFF.

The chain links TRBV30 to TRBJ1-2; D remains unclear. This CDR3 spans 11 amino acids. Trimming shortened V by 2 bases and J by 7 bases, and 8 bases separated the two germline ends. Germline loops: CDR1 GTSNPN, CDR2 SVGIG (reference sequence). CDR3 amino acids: CAWSSSLGYTF. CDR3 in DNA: TGTGCCTGGAGTTCCAGCCTTGGCTACACCTTC.

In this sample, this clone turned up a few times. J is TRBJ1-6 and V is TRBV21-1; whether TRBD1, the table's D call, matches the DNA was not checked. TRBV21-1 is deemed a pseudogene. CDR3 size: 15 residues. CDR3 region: CASSKPRDSGYTLHF. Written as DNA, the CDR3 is TGTGCCAGCAGCAAACCTCGGGACAGCGGGTACACCCTCCACTTT.

CDR3 in amino acids: CASRRAGTSTDTQYF. The CDR3 DNA follows: TGCGCCAGCCGAAGAGCGGGCACTAGCACAGATACGCAGTATTTT. The chain joins TRBV5-1 to TRBJ2-3; tentatively, D is TRBD2 (6 bases). Trimming left V 7 bases short and J 0 bases short, with 15 bases between. This CDR3 has 15 residues. Germline lookup yields CDR1 SGHRS and CDR2 YFSETQ.

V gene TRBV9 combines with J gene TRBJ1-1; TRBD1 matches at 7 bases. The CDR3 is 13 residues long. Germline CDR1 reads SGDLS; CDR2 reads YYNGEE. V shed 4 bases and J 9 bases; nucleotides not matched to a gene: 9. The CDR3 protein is CASSTGTDHKAFF. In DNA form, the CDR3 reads TGTGCCAGCAGCACCGGGACAGATCATAAAGCTTTCTTT. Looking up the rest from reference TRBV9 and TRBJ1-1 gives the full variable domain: DSGVTQTPKHLITATGQRVTLRCSPRSGDLSVYWYQQSLDQGLQFLIQYYNGEERAKGNILERFSAQQFPDLHSELNLSSLELGDSALYFCASSTGTDHKAFFGQGTRLTVV.

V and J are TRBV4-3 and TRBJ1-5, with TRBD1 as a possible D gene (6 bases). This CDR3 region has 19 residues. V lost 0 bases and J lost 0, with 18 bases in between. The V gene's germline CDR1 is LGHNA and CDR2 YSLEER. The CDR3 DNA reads TGCGCCAGCAGCCAAGATCTGGTGCAGGGGCCCTATAGCAATCAGCCCCAGCATTTT. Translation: CASSQDLVQGPYSNQPQHF.

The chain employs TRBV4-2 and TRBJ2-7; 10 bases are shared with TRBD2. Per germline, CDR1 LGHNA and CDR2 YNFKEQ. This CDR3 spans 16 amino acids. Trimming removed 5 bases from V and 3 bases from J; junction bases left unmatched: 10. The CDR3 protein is CASSSGLAGANYEQYF. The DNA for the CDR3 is TGTGCCAGCAGCTCCGGTCTAGCGGGGGCCAACTACGAGCAGTACTTC.

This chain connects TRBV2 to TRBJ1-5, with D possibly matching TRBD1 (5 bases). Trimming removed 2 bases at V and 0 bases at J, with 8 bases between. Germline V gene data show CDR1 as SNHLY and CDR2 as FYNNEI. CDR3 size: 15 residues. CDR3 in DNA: TGTGCCAGCAGTGAAAGGGGTTATAGCAATCAGCCCCAGCATTTT. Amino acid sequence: CASSERGYSNQPQHF.

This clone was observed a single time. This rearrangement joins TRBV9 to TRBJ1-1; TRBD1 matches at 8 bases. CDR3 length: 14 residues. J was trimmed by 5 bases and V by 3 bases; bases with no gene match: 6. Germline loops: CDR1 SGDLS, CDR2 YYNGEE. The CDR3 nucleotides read TGTGCCAGCAGCGCCCTCCAGGGGGCGACTGAAGCTTTCTTT. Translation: CASSALQGATEAFF.

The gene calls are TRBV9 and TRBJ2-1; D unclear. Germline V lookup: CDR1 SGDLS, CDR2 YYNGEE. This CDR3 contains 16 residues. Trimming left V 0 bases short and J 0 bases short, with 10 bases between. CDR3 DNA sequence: TGTGCCAGCAGCGTAGCAAGCGTCCGCTCCTACAATGAGCAGTTCTTC. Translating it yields CASSVASVRSYNEQFF.

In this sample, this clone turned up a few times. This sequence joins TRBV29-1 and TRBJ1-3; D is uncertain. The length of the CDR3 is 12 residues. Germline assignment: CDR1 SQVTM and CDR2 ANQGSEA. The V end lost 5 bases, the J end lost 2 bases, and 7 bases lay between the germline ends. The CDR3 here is CSVISPGNTIYF. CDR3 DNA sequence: TGCAGCGTTATCTCTCCTGGAAACACCATATATTTT.

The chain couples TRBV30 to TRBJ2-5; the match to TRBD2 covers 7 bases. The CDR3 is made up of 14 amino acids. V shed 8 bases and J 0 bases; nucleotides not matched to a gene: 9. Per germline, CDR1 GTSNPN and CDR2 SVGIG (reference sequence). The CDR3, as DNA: TGTGCCGGCGGGGGAATCGCGTACCAAGAGACCCAGTACTTC. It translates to CAGGGIAYQETQYF.

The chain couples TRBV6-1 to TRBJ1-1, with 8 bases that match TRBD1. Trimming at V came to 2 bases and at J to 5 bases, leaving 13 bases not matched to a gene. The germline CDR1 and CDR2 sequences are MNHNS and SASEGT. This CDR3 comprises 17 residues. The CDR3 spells CASSEIGWARGPTEAFF. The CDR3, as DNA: TGTGCCAGCAGTGAAATCGGGTGGGCCAGGGGGCCTACTGAAGCTTTCTTT.

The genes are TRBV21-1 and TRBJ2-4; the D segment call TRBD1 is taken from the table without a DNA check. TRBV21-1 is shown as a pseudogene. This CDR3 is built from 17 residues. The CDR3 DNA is TGTGCCAGCAGCAAAAGGGCGGGGACAGCCGTAAAAGTTTCGTGGTACTTC. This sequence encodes CASSKRAGTAVKVSWYF.

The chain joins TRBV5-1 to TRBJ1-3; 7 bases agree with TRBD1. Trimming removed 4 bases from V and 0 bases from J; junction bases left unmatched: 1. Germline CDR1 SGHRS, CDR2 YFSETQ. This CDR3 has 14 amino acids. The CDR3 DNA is TGCGCCAGCAGCGGGGACAGCTCTGGAAACACCATATATTTT. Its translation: CASSGDSSGNTIYF.

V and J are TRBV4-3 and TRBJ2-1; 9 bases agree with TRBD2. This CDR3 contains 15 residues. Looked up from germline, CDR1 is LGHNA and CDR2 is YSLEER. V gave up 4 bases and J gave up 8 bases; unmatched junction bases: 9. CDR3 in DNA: TGCGCCAGCAGCCGGGGGGGGACTAGCCCCCATGAGCAGTTCTTC. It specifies CASSRGGTSPHEQFF.

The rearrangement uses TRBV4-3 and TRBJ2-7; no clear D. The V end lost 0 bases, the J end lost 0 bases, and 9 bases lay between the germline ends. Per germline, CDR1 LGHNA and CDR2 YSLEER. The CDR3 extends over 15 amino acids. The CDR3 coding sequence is TGCGCCAGCAGCCAAGATACGACAAGCTCCTACGAGCAGTACTTC. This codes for CASSQDTTSSYEQYF.

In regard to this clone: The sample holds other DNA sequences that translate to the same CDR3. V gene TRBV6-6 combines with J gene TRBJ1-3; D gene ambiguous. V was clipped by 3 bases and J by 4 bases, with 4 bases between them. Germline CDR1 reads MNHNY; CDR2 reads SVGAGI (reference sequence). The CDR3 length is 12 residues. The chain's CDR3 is CASSYGGNTIYF. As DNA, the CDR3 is TGTGCCAGCAGTTATGGGGGAAACACCATATATTTT.